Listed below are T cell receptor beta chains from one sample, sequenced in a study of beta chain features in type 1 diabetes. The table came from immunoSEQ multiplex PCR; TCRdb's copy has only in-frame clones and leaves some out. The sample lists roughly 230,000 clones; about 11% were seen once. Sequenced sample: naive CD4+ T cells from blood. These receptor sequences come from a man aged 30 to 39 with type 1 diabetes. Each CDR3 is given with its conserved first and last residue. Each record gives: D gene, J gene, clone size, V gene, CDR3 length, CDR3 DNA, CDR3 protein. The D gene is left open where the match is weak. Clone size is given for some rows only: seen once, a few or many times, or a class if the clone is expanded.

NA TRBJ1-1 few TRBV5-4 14 TGTGCCAGCAGCAATTCCCGGGGTCGCACTGAAGCTTTCTTT CASSNSRGRTEAFF
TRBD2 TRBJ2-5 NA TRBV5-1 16 TGCGCCAGCAGCTTCCGGACTAGCGGGGGGTGGGAGACCCAGTACTTC CASSFRTSGGWETQYF
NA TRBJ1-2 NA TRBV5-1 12 TGCGCCAGCAGCCCCGACAGGTTGGGCTACACCTTC CASSPDRLGYTF
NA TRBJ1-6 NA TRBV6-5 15 TGTGCCAGCAGTCGAGAGAGCTCCTATAATTCACCCCTCCACTTT CASSRESSYNSPLHF
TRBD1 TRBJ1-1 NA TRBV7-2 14 TGTGCCAGCAGCTTAGCTCAGGGGGGTACTGAAGCTTTCTTT CASSLAQGGTEAFF
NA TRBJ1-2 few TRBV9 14 TGTGCCAGCAGCGTAGCCAGGGCTAACTATGGCTACACCTTC CASSVARANYGYTF
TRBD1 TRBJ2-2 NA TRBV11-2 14 TGTGCCAGCAGCCCTGACAGGGTCACCGGGGAGCTGTTTTTT CASSPDRVTGELFF
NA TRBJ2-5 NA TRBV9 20 TGTGCCAGCAGCGTAGGAGGTGGGGGGGGCTCTTCGGCGGAGTGGGAGACCCAGTACTTC CASSVGGGGGSSAEWETQYF
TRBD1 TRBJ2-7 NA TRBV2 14 TGTGCCAGCAGCACCGGGACAGGGGGCTACGAGCAGTACTTC CASSTGTGGYEQYF
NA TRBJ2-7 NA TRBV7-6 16 TGTGCCAGCAGCTCCTACCCCAGGGGTAGCTCCTACGAGCAGTACTTC CASSSYPRGSSYEQYF
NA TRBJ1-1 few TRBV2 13 TGTGCCGCCCGGCGGGGCTGGGCCACTGAAGCTTTCTTT CAARRGWATEAFF
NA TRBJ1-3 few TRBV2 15 TGTGCCAGCAGTGAAGTCCCTCAGGCTGGAAACACCATATATTTT CASSEVPQAGNTIYF
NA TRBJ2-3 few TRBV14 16 TGTGCCAGCAGCTCCCCTTTTGCGGGCTGGGGAGATACGCAGTATTTT CASSSPFAGWGDTQYF
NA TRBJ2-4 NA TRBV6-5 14 TGTGCCAGCGCGTCCCGCGGAGCCAAAAACATTCAGTACTTC CASASRGAKNIQYF
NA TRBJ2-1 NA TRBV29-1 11 TGCAGCGTTAGAGGTGTCAATGAGCAGTTCTTC CSVRGVNEQFF
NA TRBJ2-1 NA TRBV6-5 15 TGTGCCAGCAGTTACGCCAGGGTCGTGATCAATGAGCAGTTCTTC CASSYARVVINEQFF
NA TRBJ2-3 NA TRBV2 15 TGTGCCAGCAGTGATAGAGCGGTGATCGGAGATACGCAGTATTTT CASSDRAVIGDTQYF